The clone carrying this T cell receptor beta chain appeared once. This CDR3 region has 15 residues. Per the germline V gene, CDR1 is MNHNY and CDR2 is SVGAGI (reference sequence). The V end was cut by 4 bases, the J end by 4 bases, with 14 bases between. Only in-frame clones appear in the TCRdb table, and some are missing; sequencing was by immunoSEQ multiplex PCR. The repertoire has about 80,000 clones, just over 90% of them found once; the top ten carry just over 2.5%. The sample belongs to a study of T cell changes during pregnancy in multiple sclerosis. The specimen comprised peripheral blood, sampled after pregnancy. This receptor was taken from a female donor in good health, enrolled as a control in a pregnancy study. The J gene is TRBJ1-3, the V gene TRBV6-6; a weak D match, TRBD1 (6 bases). CDR3 DNA sequence: TGTGCCAGCAGTTCAATCGAGACAGGAGGAAACACCATATATTTT. Amino acids: CASSSIETGGNTIYF.